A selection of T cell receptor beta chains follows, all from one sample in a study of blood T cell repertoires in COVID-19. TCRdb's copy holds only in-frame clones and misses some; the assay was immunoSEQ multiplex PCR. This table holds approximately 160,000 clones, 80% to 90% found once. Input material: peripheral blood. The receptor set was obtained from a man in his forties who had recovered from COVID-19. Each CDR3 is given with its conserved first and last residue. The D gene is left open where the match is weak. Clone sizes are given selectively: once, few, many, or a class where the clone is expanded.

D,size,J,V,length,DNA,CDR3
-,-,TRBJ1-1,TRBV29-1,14,TGCAGCTTTACAACAGGAAGCCTGGGCACTGAAGCTTTCTTT,CSFTTGSLGTEAFF
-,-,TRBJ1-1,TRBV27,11,TGTGCCAGCCGAGGGGGAACTGAAGCTTTCTTT,CASRGGTEAFF
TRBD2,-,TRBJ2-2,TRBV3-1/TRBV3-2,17,TGTGCCAGCAGCCAAGGAGGAGCGGGAGGGAACGTCGGGGAGCTGTTTTTT,CASSQGGAGGNVGELFF
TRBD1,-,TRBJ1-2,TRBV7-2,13,TGTGCCAGCAGCTCAGACAGGGGGCAGGGCTACACCTTC,CASSSDRGQGYTF
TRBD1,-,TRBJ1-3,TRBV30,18,TGTGCCTGGAACCGGGACAGGGTACCCACGGACTCTGGAAACACCATATATTTT,CAWNRDRVPTDSGNTIYF
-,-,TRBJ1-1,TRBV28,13,TGTGCCATCAATCGTCAGGGACTCTCTGAAGCTTTCTTT,CAINRQGLSEAFF
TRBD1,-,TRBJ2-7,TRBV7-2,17,TGTGCCAGCAGCCTCTCTCCACAGGGGCTTAGGGTCTACGAGCAGTACTTC,CASSLSPQGLRVYEQYF
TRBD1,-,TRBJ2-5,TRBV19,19,TGTGCCAGTAGTATAGATCCCAGACAGGGGAGAGGTTTGCAAGAGACCCAGTACTTC,CASSIDPRQGRGLQETQYF
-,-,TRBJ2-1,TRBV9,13,TGTGCCAGCAGCGCAAGCTACGGGTTAGAGCAGTTCTTC,CASSASYGLEQFF
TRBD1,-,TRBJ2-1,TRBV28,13,TGTGCCAGCAGGGGATACAGGGGGGATGAGCAGTTCTTC,CASRGYRGDEQFF
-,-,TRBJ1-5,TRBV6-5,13,TGTGCCAGCAGACCTTTCCCAGGTCAGCCCCAGCATTTT,CASRPFPGQPQHF
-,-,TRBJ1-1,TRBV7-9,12,TGTGCCAGCAGCTTAACTTACACTGAAGCTTTCTTT,CASSLTYTEAFF
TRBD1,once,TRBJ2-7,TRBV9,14,TGTGCCAGCAGCGAGGGGACAGGGGGCAACGAGCAGTACTTC,CASSEGTGGNEQYF
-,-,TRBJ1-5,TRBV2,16,TGTGCCAGCAGCGATGGACACTCCTATAGCAATCAGCCCCAGCATTTT,CASSDGHSYSNQPQHF
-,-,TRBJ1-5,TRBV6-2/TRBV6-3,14,TGTGCCAGCAGTCTACCGGGGAGGGGCCAGCCCCAGCATTTT,CASSLPGRGQPQHF
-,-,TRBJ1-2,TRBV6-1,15,TGTGCCAGCAGTGAATTAGACAGGTCCTTCGATGGCTACACCTTC,CASSELDRSFDGYTF
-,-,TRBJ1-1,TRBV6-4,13,TGTGCCAGCAGTGACGGGGGAGGTACTGAAGCTTTCTTT,CASSDGGGTEAFF
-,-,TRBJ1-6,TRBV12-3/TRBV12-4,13,TGTGCCAGCAGTTTAACGGTCCCGAATACCCTCCACTTT,CASSLTVPNTLHF
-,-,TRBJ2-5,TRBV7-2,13,TGTGCCAGCAGCTTAGATGTTACTGCGACCCAGTACTTC,CASSLDVTATQYF
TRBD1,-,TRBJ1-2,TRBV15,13,TGTGCCACCAGCAGCCTGGACAGGTATGGCTACACCTTC,CATSSLDRYGYTF
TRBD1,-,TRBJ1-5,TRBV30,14,TGTGCCTGGAGTCGGGACAGGGGCAATCAGCCCCAGCATTTT,CAWSRDRGNQPQHF
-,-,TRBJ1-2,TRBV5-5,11,TGTGCCAGCAGCCATACACGCGGCTACACCTTC,CASSHTRGYTF
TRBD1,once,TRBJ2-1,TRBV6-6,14,TGTGCCAGCAGAAAAAATAGGGGGCCCAATGAGCAGTTCTTC,CASRKNRGPNEQFF
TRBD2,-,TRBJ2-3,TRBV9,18,TGTGCCAGCAGCTCCTGGGGGACTAGCGGGGTTGGCACAGATACGCAGTATTTT,CASSSWGTSGVGTDTQYF
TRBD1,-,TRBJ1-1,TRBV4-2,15,TGTGCCAGCAGCCAAGATCGGGACAGGGTCACTGAAGCTTTCTTT,CASSQDRDRVTEAFF
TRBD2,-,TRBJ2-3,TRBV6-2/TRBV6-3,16,TGTGCCAGCAGTTACAGCCGCGGGAGAGCTGCAGATACGCAGTATTTT,CASSYSRGRAADTQYF
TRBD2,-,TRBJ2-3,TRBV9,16,TGTGCCAGCAGTGGTAGCGGGGGGTCTAGCACAGATACGCAGTATTTT,CASSGSGGSSTDTQYF
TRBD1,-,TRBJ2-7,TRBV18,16,TGTGCCAGCTCACCCGGAGGACAGGGACGATGGGACGAGCAGTACTTC,CASSPGGQGRWDEQYF
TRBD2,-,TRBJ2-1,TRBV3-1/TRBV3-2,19,TGTGCCCTCATGACCGGGACTAGCGGGGGGGAAGAGGTATACAATGAGCAGTTCTTC,CALMTGTSGGEEVYNEQFF
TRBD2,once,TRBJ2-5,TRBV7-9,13,TGTGCCAGCAGCTCTAGCGGACAAGAGACCCAGTACTTC,CASSSSGQETQYF
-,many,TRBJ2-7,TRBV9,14,TGTGCCAGCAGCGCCTGGGACAATACCTACGAGCAGTACTTC,CASSAWDNTYEQYF
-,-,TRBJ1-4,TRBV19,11,TGTGCCAGTAGTACAAATGAAAAACTGTTTTTT,CASSTNEKLFF
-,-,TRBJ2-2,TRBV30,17,TGTGCCTGGACCCGATTTGGAACACAGGGTTACGCCGGGGAGCTGTTTTTT,CAWTRFGTQGYAGELFF
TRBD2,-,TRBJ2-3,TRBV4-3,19,TGCGCCAGCAGCCAAGAAGGGGGGCTAGCGGGAGAGGATACAGATACGCAGTATTTT,CASSQEGGLAGEDTDTQYF
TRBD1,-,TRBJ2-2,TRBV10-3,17,TGTGCCATCAGTGAGACTAGACAGGGAACGGACACCGGGGAGCTGTTTTTT,CAISETRQGTDTGELFF
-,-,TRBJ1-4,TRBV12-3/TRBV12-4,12,TGTGCCAGCTCAGGGATTAATGAAAAACTGTTTTTT,CASSGINEKLFF
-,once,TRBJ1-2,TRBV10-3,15,TGTGCCATTACAGCGGGGGACGGTCCTAACTATGGCTACACCTTC,CAITAGDGPNYGYTF
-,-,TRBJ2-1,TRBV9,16,TGTGCCAGCAGCGGTCTGCGGAGCCGCTCCTACAATGAGCAGTTCTTC,CASSGLRSRSYNEQFF
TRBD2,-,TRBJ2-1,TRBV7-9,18,TGTGCCAGCAGCTTAAGGATGGCGGGGGGGATTGGAGGGAATGAGCAGTTCTTC,CASSLRMAGGIGGNEQFF
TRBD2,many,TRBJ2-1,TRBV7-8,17,TGTGCCAGCAGCACCCTAGCGGGAAAATCCGCGATGAGTGAGCAGTTCTTC,CASSTLAGKSAMSEQFF
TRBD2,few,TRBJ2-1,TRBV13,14,TGTGCCAGCAGGGGTAGCGGGGTAGAAGATGAGCAGTTCTTC,CASRGSGVEDEQFF
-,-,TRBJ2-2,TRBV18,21,TGTGCCAGCTCACCAGACTCAAGTGCGGTCGTTTTTGAAGCGAACACCGGGGAGCTGTTTTTT,CASSPDSSAVVFEANTGELFF
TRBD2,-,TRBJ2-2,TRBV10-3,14,TGTGCCATCAGCGGGACTAGCGAGACCGGGGAGCTGTTTTTT,CAISGTSETGELFF